These 21 T cell receptor beta chains originate from one sample sequenced in a study of blood T cell repertoires in COVID-19. The repertoire was sequenced with immunoSEQ multiplex PCR; TCRdb's copy has only in-frame clones and lacks some. This sample has more than 85,000 clones, with around 85% found just once. The specimen was peripheral blood. The receptors were sampled from a woman aged 55-75 years with acute or convalescent COVID-19.

This chain uses TRBV9 with TRBJ1-3, with D perhaps TRBD1 (5 bases). Trimming left V 0 bases short and J 0 bases short, with 16 bases between. There are 18 residues in the CDR3. CDR1 is SGDLS, CDR2 YYNGEE, per germline. Written as DNA, the CDR3 is TGTGCCAGCAGCGTAGAGGATGCAGGGTCGAGCTCTGGAAACACCATATATTTT. Protein sequence: CASSVEDAGSSSGNTIYF. The whole variable domain, remainder taken from reference TRBV9 and TRBJ1-3, is DSGVTQTPKHLITATGQRVTLRCSPRSGDLSVYWYQQSLDQGLQFLIQYYNGEERAKGNILERFSAQQFPDLHSELNLSSLELGDSALYFCASSVEDAGSSSGNTIYFGEGSWLTVV.

In DNA form, the CDR3 reads TGTGCCAGCACACGACAAGGAACAATCTCCTACGAGCAGTACTTC. Protein: CASTRQGTISYEQYF. The V call is TRBV5-5, the J call TRBJ2-7; D is unclear. V lost 6 bases, J lost 0 bases, and 16 bases lay in between. The germline gives CDR1 SGHKS, CDR2 YYEKEE (reference sequence). The CDR3 spans 15 residues.

This sequence joins TRBV30 and TRBJ1-1, with 8 bases identical to TRBD1. The CDR3 is 13 amino acids. After removal of 5 bases from V and 5 bases from J, the junction contained 7 bases not matched to a gene. Germline assignment: CDR1 GTSNPN and CDR2 SVGIG (reference sequence). The CDR3 protein is CAWRAGGYTEAFF. CDR3 DNA: TGTGCCTGGCGGGCAGGGGGCTATACTGAAGCTTTCTTT.

This sequence joins TRBV6-2 or TRBV6-3 and TRBJ2-7, with D possibly matching TRBD2 (5 bases). CDR1 and CDR2 (germline): MNHEY, SVGEGT. The V end lost 2 bases, the J end lost 1 base, and 15 bases lay between the germline ends. The CDR3 extends over 16 amino acids. CDR3 nucleotide sequence: TGTGCCAGCAGTTACGGGTTTCGGGGTAAATCCTACGAGCAGTACTTC. Amino acid sequence: CASSYGFRGKSYEQYF.

The rearrangement links TRBV28 to TRBJ2-2; 7 bases are shared with TRBD2. CDR3 length equals 17 residues. V lost 6 bases to trimming and J lost 0 bases; unmatched junction nucleotides: 10. Germline V gene sequence: CDR1 MDHEN, CDR2 SYDVKM. The CDR3 here is CASRVRGGAPNTGELFF. As DNA, the CDR3 is TGTGCCAGCAGGGTAAGGGGAGGGGCGCCGAACACCGGGGAGCTGTTTTTT. The full variable domain, rest sourced from reference TRBV28 and TRBJ2-2, is DVKVTQSSRYLVKRTGEKVFLECVQDMDHENMFWYRQDPGLGLRLIYFSYDVKMKEKGDIPEGYSVSREKKERFSLILESASTNQTSMYLCASRVRGGAPNTGELFFGEGSRLTVL.

This rearrangement joins TRBV27 to TRBJ1-2; D might be TRBD1 (5 bases). CDR1 MNHEY and CDR2 SMNVEV come from the germline V gene (reference sequence). CDR3 length equals 14 residues. Deletions cut 5 bases from V and 8 bases from J, with 18 bases between. The CDR3: CASSPSGRVGGYTF. The DNA of the CDR3 is TGTGCCAGCAGTCCTTCAGGCAGGGTTGGGGGCTACACCTTC.

CDR3 in amino acids: CASMEQLNTEAFF. CDR3 coding DNA: TGTGCCAGCATGGAACAGCTGAACACTGAAGCTTTCTTT. The rearrangement uses TRBV12-3 or TRBV12-4 and TRBJ1-1; no firm D call. The V gene lost 7 bases and the J gene lost 0 bases, with 9 bases spanning the gap. This CDR3 has 13 residues.

The chain carries TRBV5-4 and TRBJ2-5; 13 bases agree with TRBD2. The germline V gene encodes CDR1 SGHNT and CDR2 YYREEE (reference sequence). V shed 4 bases and J 3 bases; nucleotides not matched to a gene: 6. The CDR3 has 16 amino acids. DNA of the CDR3: TGTGCCAGCAGCAGGACCGGGACTAGCGGGGAAGAGACCCAGTACTTC. Amino acid sequence: CASSRTGTSGEETQYF. Using reference TRBV5-4 and TRBJ2-5 for the parts outside the CDR3, the full variable domain is ETGVTQSPTHLIKTRGQQVTLRCSSQSGHNTVSWYQQALGQGPQFIFQYYREEENGRGNFPPRFSGLQFPNYSSELNVNALELDDSALYLCASSRTGTSGEETQYFGPGTRLLVL.

CDR3 sequence reads: CASTRSGRDYGYTF. The CDR3 DNA follows: TGTGCCAGCACCAGATCGGGCAGGGACTATGGCTACACCTTC. V usage is TRBV4-2 and J usage is TRBJ1-2; tentative D call: TRBD1 (5 bases). The CDR3 sequence is 14 residues long. The germline V and J ends were trimmed by 7 bases and 3 bases, with 15 bases remaining between them. The germline CDR1 and CDR2 sequences are LGHNA and YNFKEQ.

The chain employs TRBV5-1 and TRBJ1-3, with a tentative D call TRBD1 (6 bases). Germline CDR1 SGHRS, CDR2 YFSETQ. This CDR3 has 15 residues. V lost 4 bases, J lost 2 bases, and 13 bases lay in between. As DNA, the CDR3 is TGCGCCAGCAGCCCGATACAGGGTACTGGAAACACCATATATTTT. Its protein is CASSPIQGTGNTIYF.

This chain uses TRBV4-1 with TRBJ1-2, with TRBD1 matching over 10 bases. Germline trimming cut 3 bases from V and 4 bases from J; bases unmatched to any gene: 11. This CDR3 has 17 amino acids. Germline V lookup: CDR1 MGHRA, CDR2 YSYEKL. This chain's CDR3 is CASSQLTGGSVGYGYTF. The CDR3 DNA follows: TGCGCCAGCAGCCAGTTGACAGGGGGCTCTGTCGGCTATGGCTACACCTTC.

The J gene is TRBJ1-2, the V gene TRBV11-2; D might be TRBD1 (6 bases). The CDR3 is 15 residues long. V was shortened by 2 bases and J by 4 bases, with 14 bases between the two germline ends. CDR1 and CDR2 from the germline V gene are SGHAT and FQNNGV. CDR3 amino acids: CASSLRGGVLYGYTF. The CDR3 nucleotides are TGTGCCAGCAGCTTAAGGGGGGGAGTACTCTATGGCTACACCTTC.

The J gene is TRBJ1-2, the V gene TRBV12-3 or TRBV12-4, with D unclear. V was shortened by 5 bases and J by 8 bases, with 12 bases between the two germline ends. The CDR3 runs 12 residues. The CDR3 loop is CASSLPRRGYTF. The CDR3 nucleotides are TGTGCCAGCAGTCTACCACGCCGGGGCTACACCTTC.

This chain links TRBV20-1 with TRBJ2-1; 11 positions match TRBD2. With 3 bases clipped from V and 4 bases from J, the junction kept 5 bases outside the gene matches. The germline V gene encodes CDR1 DFQATT and CDR2 SNEGSKA (reference sequence). There are 15 residues in the CDR3. Here the CDR3 DNA reads TGCAGTGCTAGTGGTCTAGCGGGGGGTTACAATGAGCAGTTCTTC. It translates to CSASGLAGGYNEQFF.

This clone is a singleton in its sample. The J gene is TRBJ2-2, the V gene TRBV10-1, with D perhaps TRBD2 (7 bases). Germline values: CDR1 WNHNN, CDR2 SYGVQD (reference sequence). V gave up 6 bases and J gave up 1 base, with 12 bases separating them. CDR3 size: 15 residues. The CDR3 DNA sequence: TGCGCCAGCAGCGGCGGGGGCCTGAACACCGGGGAGCTGTTTTTT. Translated, it gives CASSGGGLNTGELFF.

The chain carries TRBV29-1 and TRBJ1-2, with D possibly being TRBD1 (5 bases). Germline CDR1 reads SQVTM; CDR2 reads ANQGSEA. V gave up 7 bases and J gave up 0 bases, with 12 bases separating them. The CDR3 has 13 amino acids. CDR3 region: CSAKGAANYGYTF. CDR3 nucleotide sequence: TGCAGCGCCAAAGGGGCAGCTAACTATGGCTACACCTTC.

This chain joins TRBV30 and TRBJ1-2; no firm D call. Trimming stripped 0 bases from V and 3 bases from J, with 23 bases between. Germline-derived CDR1 and CDR2 are GTSNPN and SVGIG (reference sequence). This CDR3 region has 18 residues. The CDR3 bases are TGTGCCTGGAGTGTACTAGTGGCTGGACCCTTAATCGACTATGGCTACACCTTC. It codes for CAWSVLVAGPLIDYGYTF.

The chain couples TRBV18 to TRBJ1-1; 9 bases map to TRBD1. Germline V gives CDR1 KGHSH, CDR2 LQKENI. The CDR3 has 16 residues. Losses at the gene ends were 3 bases for V and 4 bases for J; bases not matched to a gene: 9. CDR3 region: CASSPKQGARVTEAFF. The DNA of the CDR3 is TGTGCCAGCTCACCCAAACAGGGGGCGAGGGTCACTGAAGCTTTCTTT.

The chain is built from TRBV4-3 and TRBJ1-1, with D unclear. V gave up 1 base and J gave up 3 bases, with 9 bases separating them. This CDR3 comprises 14 residues. In germline, CDR1 is LGHNA, CDR2 YSLEER. CDR3 loop: CASSQVVAYTEAFF. CDR3 sequence (DNA): TGCGCCAGCAGCCAAGTTGTTGCGTACACTGAAGCTTTCTTT.

The chain joins TRBV4-1 to TRBJ1-1; no clear D. The CDR3 runs to 16 residues. The V gene lost 0 bases and the J gene lost 1 base, with 12 bases spanning the gap. Germline V CDR1 and CDR2: MGHRA, YSYEKL. CDR3 protein: CASSQDWLEGNTEAFF. CDR3 in DNA: TGCGCCAGCAGCCAAGATTGGCTGGAGGGGAACACTGAAGCTTTCTTT.

The table lists this clone with a count of one. The chain carries TRBV7-8 and TRBJ1-2; D call uncertain. Germline CDR1 SGHVS, CDR2 FQNEAQ. The CDR3 has 12 residues. V was cut by 5 bases and J by 6 bases, with 10 bases left in between. In DNA, the CDR3 is TGTGCCAGCAGCCGCGATCGGGATGGCTACACCTTC. Residues: CASSRDRDGYTF.